These T cell receptor beta chains were read from a single sample in a study of blood T cell repertoires in COVID-19. TCRdb's table, derived via immunoSEQ multiplex PCR, lists solely in-frame clones and lacks some. Of approximately 210,000 clones in the sample, about nine tenths were seen once. The sequenced material came from peripheral blood. All receptors derive from a man between 45 and 60 years old with COVID-19, enrolled during active disease. Both conserved end residues are part of each CDR3. D genes are given only for firm matches. Size tells how often a clone was seen (once, few, many) or the class of an expanded clone, and some rows leave it out.

CDR3nt,CDR3aa,j_gene,d_gene,v_gene,abundance
TGTGCCAGCAGTTACGCAGGGGACGACAAAAACATTCAGTACTTC,CASSYAGDDKNIQYF,TRBJ2-4,-,TRBV6-5,-
TGTGCCATCACAGGGTTCGACGAGCAGTACTTC,CAITGFDEQYF,TRBJ2-7,-,TRBV28,-
TGTGCCAGCAGTGTAAACAACAATCAGCCCCAGCATTTT,CASSVNNNQPQHF,TRBJ1-5,-,TRBV27,few
TGTGCCAGCAGCCTAACGGCTCTAGCGGTAGCGAACACCGGGGAGCTGTTTTTT,CASSLTALAVANTGELFF,TRBJ2-2,TRBD2,TRBV13,-
TGTGCCAGCAGCTTAGATTTCCGGGGAGCAGCTTTCTTT,CASSLDFRGAAFF,TRBJ1-1,-,TRBV7-2,-
TGTGCCAGCAGCTTGGGCGACAGCACCTACAATGAGCAGTTCTTC,CASSLGDSTYNEQFF,TRBJ2-1,-,TRBV5-6,-
TGTGCCAGCAGCCAAAGAGGTACGGGAAACACCGGGGAGCTGTTTTTT,CASSQRGTGNTGELFF,TRBJ2-2,-,TRBV4-2,-
TGTGCCAGCAAAGGGACTGTCAATGAGCAGTTCTTC,CASKGTVNEQFF,TRBJ2-1,-,TRBV18,-
TGTGCCTGGAGTGCGGGACAGGGGCCGAACAATGAGCAGTTCTTC,CAWSAGQGPNNEQFF,TRBJ2-1,TRBD1,TRBV30,-
TGTGCCAGCAGCAACACAGGTTTTTCACCCCTCCACTTT,CASSNTGFSPLHF,TRBJ1-6,-,TRBV27,once
TGTGCCAGCAGCCCAAGGGCCCGGTCTAGCGGGGACTACGAGCAGTACTTC,CASSPRARSSGDYEQYF,TRBJ2-7,TRBD2,TRBV7-8,-
TGTGCCAGCAGCGTCGTTCCCGGACAGGGCACGAAGGGCTACACCTTC,CASSVVPGQGTKGYTF,TRBJ1-2,TRBD1,TRBV9,-
TGTGCCAGCTCGAGGGAAGCTAGCACAGATACGCAGTATTTT,CASSREASTDTQYF,TRBJ2-3,-,TRBV11-3,-
TGCGCCAGCAGCCGGACGGAGGATCAGCCCCAGCATTTT,CASSRTEDQPQHF,TRBJ1-5,-,TRBV4-3,-
TGTGCCAGCAGCCCAGGGGGGTCAGCTTGGTATGGCTACACCTTC,CASSPGGSAWYGYTF,TRBJ1-2,TRBD1,TRBV6-5,once
TGTGCCAGCAGCTTAGTTGACGGAGGAAATGAGCAGTTCTTC,CASSLVDGGNEQFF,TRBJ2-1,-,TRBV7-2,-
TGTGCCAGCAGCTCCTCCTCACTAGCGGAGGGGGGCACCGGGGAGCTGTTTTTT,CASSSSSLAEGGTGELFF,TRBJ2-2,TRBD2,TRBV11-3,-